The clone carrying this T cell receptor beta chain has only a few counts. Here the CDR3 omits its conserved ending phenylalanine or tryptophan, so a read error is the likely source. Because the CDR3's place on the DNA is in doubt, the DNA is left out and the CDR3 is given as listed by TCRdb. The time point here: newly diagnosed GD, antithyroid drugs for less than 3 months. Following extraction of RNA from PBMCs, that RNA was used to make the TCR library. One endocrinology department in Xi'an, China, was where patients came from. Sequencing libraries for TCR beta were prepared with iRepertoire HTBI primers and Arm-PCR of CDR3 regions. Original processing notes: Gene usage covered some 66 TRBV and about 15 TRBJ segments. Via MiXCR, TCRdb re-called the multiplex PCR reads, giving one row per CDR3 protein. It is TCRdb's table, rather than the study itself, that gives the V and J calls and clone size. In the table there are about 540,000 distinct CDR3 sequences, approximately 13% of which are singletons.

These data come from a study of regulatory T cells in long-lasting Graves disease. The CDR3 is 11 residues long, counting both termini. From germline, CDR1 is GTSNPN and CDR2 SVGIG (reference sequence). These records were also assigned to another study, of T cells in Graves' hyperthyroidism and ophthalmopathy. That paper notes: In blood, most of the thyroid clonotypes expanded above 0.001 were also present.

The TCR originated in a man aged 25-45 years with Graves disease. The chain links TRBV30 to TRBJ2-1; the listed D gene, TRBD2, was not tested against the DNA. This material consisted of peripheral blood mononuclear cells (PBMCs), taken at new diagnosis, from a patient treated with antithyroid drugs. The CDR3 loop reads CASATSGSLGM.